This T cell receptor (beta chain) stems from a study of tumor-infiltrating lymphocytes in primary liver carcinoma. The overall study: Surgery removed the patients' primary liver carcinoma. Donors had hepatocellular carcinoma or combined HCC and intrahepatic cholangiocarcinoma. Read depth, roughly 3.5 to 7.5 million productive TCRbeta reads, did not differ significantly between tissues. Regarding the study as a whole: The top-250-clone fraction was significantly higher in tumors than in blood (p = 0.039).

Unsorted whole blood supplied the blood RNA, and germline DNA was isolated too. A constant-region primer primed TCR beta cDNA synthesis from 400 to 600 ng of total RNA. Three nested multiplex PCR rounds of slightly modified ARM-PCR generated TCR beta libraries. Rounds one and two of PCR, each of 10 cycles, were primed with TRBV1-TRBV30 forward primers and a C-beta reverse primer. Via MiXCR, TCRdb re-called the multiplex PCR reads, giving one row per CDR3 protein. The sample includes 150,000 to 200,000 distinct CDR3 sequences, roughly 61% of them seen just once. This clonotype occurred many times. Its antigen remains unidentified. The CDR3 length is 11 residues. V lost 3 bases and J lost 1, with 1 base in between. Germline CDR1 and CDR2: SGHDN and FVKESK.

The sample comprised peripheral blood. The V gene is TRBV14, the J gene TRBJ2-7; D is undetermined. The TCR comes from a woman aged 55-69 years with primary liver carcinoma and hepatitis B virus infection. CDR3 nucleotide sequence: TGTGCCAGCAGCCATTCCTACGAGCAGTACTTC. Its translation is CASSHSYEQYF.